A single sample gave rise to the 29 T cell receptor beta chains below, sequenced in a study of CD4 T cells in relation to SARS-CoV-2 and coronaviruses. Data came from immunoSEQ multiplex PCR; TCRdb stores just in-frame clones and leaves some out. The table has tens of thousands of clones, 70% to 80% seen once. Antigens for these TCRs are unknown. Sequences were obtained from memory CD4+ T cells from PBMCs, cultured in vitro. The source of these receptors is an adult with COVID-19.

This chain joins TRBV6-5 and TRBJ2-1; D is unclear. The CDR3 has 16 amino acids. V gave up 4 bases and J gave up 1 base, with 14 bases separating them. Germline V gene sequence: CDR1 MNHEY, CDR2 SVGAGI. In DNA form, the CDR3 reads TGTGCCAGCAGTTTGAAGGGATCCTTATCCTACAATGAGCAGTTCTTC. Translating it yields CASSLKGSLSYNEQFF.

V usage is TRBV10-3 and J usage is TRBJ2-3; 8 bases match TRBD2. The CDR3 runs to 16 residues. The V gene's germline CDR1 is ENHRY and CDR2 SYGVKD. V shed 1 base, J shed 3 bases, and the junction held 6 bases outside the gene matches. DNA for the CDR3: TGTGCCATCAGTGAGTGGGCGGGAGGAGGGACAGATACGCAGTATTTT. This encodes CAISEWAGGGTDTQYF.

The chain combines TRBV3-1 (or the pseudogene TRBV3-2) with TRBJ1-1; maybe TRBD1 (6 bases). Germline CDR1 and CDR2: LGHDT and YNNKEL (reference sequence). The CDR3 consists of 14 residues. The germline V and J ends were trimmed by 4 bases and 4 bases, with 13 bases remaining between them. The CDR3 region is CASSPSQGPTEAFF. In nucleotides, the CDR3 is TGTGCCAGCAGCCCCTCCCAGGGGCCCACTGAAGCTTTCTTT.

The gene calls are TRBV27 and TRBJ2-7; 7 positions agree with TRBD2. Germline loops: CDR1 MNHEY, CDR2 SMNVEV (reference sequence). The CDR3 covers 14 residues. V lost 5 bases to trimming and J lost 2 bases; unmatched junction nucleotides: 6. As DNA, the CDR3 is TGTGCCAGCAGTGCACTAGCGAACCCCTACGAGCAGTACTTC. Translated, it gives CASSALANPYEQYF.

The chain combines TRBV6-5 with TRBJ2-3; 9 nucleotides match TRBD2. The junction had 6 bases not matched to a gene; V was cut back by 2 bases and J by 3 bases. Germline V gives CDR1 MNHEY, CDR2 SVGAGI. CDR3 length: 16 amino acids. The CDR3 nucleotides are TGTGCCAGCAGTTACGAGGCGGGAGGGCCGACAGATACGCAGTATTTT. It yields the protein CASSYEAGGPTDTQYF.

The V call is TRBV9, the J call TRBJ1-1; D is perhaps TRBD1 (6 bases). This CDR3 is built from 14 residues. Germline V gives CDR1 SGDLS, CDR2 YYNGEE. V lost 3 bases and J lost 5, with 14 bases in between. The chain's CDR3 is CASSAAGEGTEAFF. CDR3 DNA: TGTGCCAGCAGCGCCGCAGGGGAGGGAACTGAAGCTTTCTTT.

DNA of the CDR3: TGTGCCAGCAGCCAATTTTCCGATACGCAGTATTTT. Translated, it gives CASSQFSDTQYF. The chain couples TRBV14 to TRBJ2-3; no clear D gene. This CDR3 is built from 12 residues. Trimming pared 2 bases from V and 6 bases from J, leaving 6 bases between. From germline, CDR1 is SGHDN and CDR2 FVKESK. Complete variable domain (other parts from reference TRBV14 and TRBJ2-3): EAGVTQFPSHSVIEKGQTVTLRCDPISGHDNLYWYRRVMGKEIKFLLHFVKESKQDESGMPNNRFLAERTGGTYSTLKVQPAELEDSGVYFCASSQFSDTQYFGPGTRLTVL.

The chain uses TRBV7-9 and TRBJ1-1; 9 positions match TRBD1. With V trimmed by 1 base and J by 1 base, 1 base remained unmatched. Per germline, CDR1 SEHNR and CDR2 FQNEAQ (reference sequence). CDR3 size: 15 residues. The CDR3 region is CASSLVGQGNTEAFF. CDR3 coding DNA: TGTGCCAGCAGCTTAGTGGGACAGGGGAACACTGAAGCTTTCTTT.

The chain has TRBV6-6 and TRBJ1-1; D gene unclear. V lost 2 bases, J lost 9 bases, and 10 bases lay in between. Germline CDR1 is MNHNY and CDR2 is SVGAGI (reference sequence). CDR3 length: 12 residues. The CDR3 sequence: CASSYDRPQAFF. Here the CDR3 DNA reads TGTGCCAGCAGTTACGACCGTCCCCAAGCTTTCTTT.

This chain joins TRBV24-1 and TRBJ2-3; D possibly corresponds to TRBD2 (7 bases). Deletions cut 7 bases from V and 2 bases from J, with 18 bases between. Germline V CDR1 and CDR2: KGHDR, SFDVKD. The CDR3 is made up of 16 amino acids. The CDR3 spells CATSTWGGSDTDTQYF. In DNA, the CDR3 is TGTGCCACCAGCACCTGGGGGGGCAGCGACACAGATACGCAGTATTTT.

This chain connects TRBV6-6 to TRBJ2-3, with D possibly TRBD1 on 5 matching bases. Trimming took 7 bases from V and 2 from J, leaving 19 bases between them. Germline loops: CDR1 MNHNY, CDR2 SVGAGI (reference sequence). There are 16 residues in the CDR3. CDR3 amino acids: CASNVGRHKVTDTQYF. Written as DNA, the CDR3 is TGTGCCAGCAACGTGGGGCGACACAAGGTCACAGATACGCAGTATTTT.

This clone turned up a few times. J is TRBJ2-1 and V is TRBV18; perhaps TRBD1 as D (5 bases). Germline CDR1 KGHSH, CDR2 LQKENI. V shed 2 bases and J shed 0 bases, with 11 bases lying between them. CDR3 length: 16 residues. CDR3 residues: CASSPSQGSSYNEQFF. In DNA, the CDR3 is TGTGCCAGCTCACCATCGCAGGGAAGCTCCTACAATGAGCAGTTCTTC.

V usage is TRBV9 and J usage is TRBJ2-1; D is undetermined. Deletions cut 7 bases from V and 5 bases from J, with 10 bases between. Germline V gene lookup returns CDR1 SGDLS and CDR2 YYNGEE. CDR3 length: 12 amino acids. This CDR3 is CASAARDNEQFF. The DNA for the CDR3 is TGTGCCAGCGCCGCCCGCGACAATGAGCAGTTCTTC. The full variable domain, with the rest looked up from reference TRBV9 and TRBJ2-1, is DSGVTQTPKHLITATGQRVTLRCSPRSGDLSVYWYQQSLDQGLQFLIQYYNGEERAKGNILERFSAQQFPDLHSELNLSSLELGDSALYFCASAARDNEQFFGPGTRLTVL.

The J gene is TRBJ2-7, the V gene TRBV20-1; unclear D gene. V gave up 8 bases and J gave up 2 bases, with 10 bases separating them. Germline CDR1 DFQATT, CDR2 SNEGSKA (reference sequence). CDR3 length equals 11 residues. CDR3 DNA: TGCAGTTTTAAGGAAACCTACGAGCAGTACTTC. Protein: CSFKETYEQYF.

V gene TRBV2 combines with J gene TRBJ2-7; TRBD2 aligns across 9 bases. CDR1 SNHLY and CDR2 FYNNEI come from the germline V gene. The CDR3 loop spans 13 amino acids. The trim removed 7 bases at V and 5 bases at J, leaving 6 bases unmatched. The CDR3 spells CASTREGRDEQYF. CDR3 bases: TGTGCCAGCACGCGGGAGGGCAGAGACGAGCAGTACTTC. Variable domain in full (rest from reference TRBV2 and TRBJ2-7): EPEVTQTPSHQVTQMGQEVILRCVPISNHLYFYWYRQILGQKVEFLVSFYNNEISEKSEIFDDQFSVERPDGSNFTLKIRSTKLEDSAMYFCASTREGRDEQYFGPGTRLTVT.

V is TRBV24-1 and J is TRBJ2-1; TRBD2 agrees at 15 bases. The CDR3 consists of 17 residues. Germline CDR1 KGHDR, CDR2 SFDVKD. J was trimmed by 1 base and V by 3 bases; bases with no gene match: 0. The CDR3 DNA reads as TGTGCCACCAGTGATGGGACTAGCGGGAGGTCCTACAATGAGCAGTTCTTC. Translating gives CATSDGTSGRSYNEQFF.

The chain combines TRBV6-1 with TRBJ2-4; D remains ambiguous. The ends were cut back, 1 base at V and 6 bases at J, with 13 bases in the middle. The CDR3 consists of 15 residues. Germline values: CDR1 MNHNS, CDR2 SASEGT. In DNA, the CDR3 is TGTGCCAGCAGTGAAGACGTGTTGGGCAGAAACATTCAGTACTTC. Translated: CASSEDVLGRNIQYF.

A few counts support this clone. The rearrangement uses TRBV6-4 and TRBJ2-3; D gene uncertain. The germline gives CDR1 MRHNA, CDR2 SNTAGT. Trimming removed 2 bases from V and 2 bases from J, with 5 bases in between. This CDR3 has 13 amino acids. CDR3 protein: CASSDGYTDTQYF. In DNA form, the CDR3 reads TGTGCCAGCAGTGACGGGTACACAGATACGCAGTATTTT.

This chain joins TRBV2 and TRBJ1-4, with a tentative D call TRBD1 (6 bases). The ends were cut back, 6 bases at V and 4 bases at J, with 12 bases in the middle. This CDR3 region has 14 residues. CDR1 is SNHLY and CDR2 is FYNNEI in the germline V gene. Written as DNA, the CDR3 is TGTGCCAGCAGATACCCGGGACATAATGAAAAACTGTTTTTT. This encodes CASRYPGHNEKLFF.

The rearrangement links TRBV7-9 to TRBJ1-1; 8 positions match TRBD1. Germline V gene sequence: CDR1 SEHNR, CDR2 FQNEAQ (reference sequence). The CDR3 is 14 amino acids. The ends lost 6 bases at V and 5 bases at J; junction bases unmatched: 8. CDR3 amino acids: CASSNRGEETEAFF. CDR3 in DNA: TGTGCCAGCAGTAACAGGGGGGAAGAGACTGAAGCTTTCTTT.

This chain uses TRBV15 with TRBJ2-1, with D maybe TRBD2 (5 bases). V shed 5 bases and J shed 5 bases, with 22 bases lying between them. This CDR3 has 17 residues. Germline CDR1 LNHNV, CDR2 YYDKDF (reference sequence). CDR3 loop: CATSQSSGSIVNNEQFF. For the CDR3, the DNA is TGTGCCACCAGCCAAAGTTCGGGATCCATAGTAAACAATGAGCAGTTCTTC. Using reference TRBV15 and TRBJ2-1 for the parts outside the CDR3, the full variable domain is DAMVIQNPRYQVTQFGKPVTLSCSQTLNHNVMYWYQQKSSQAPKLLFHYYDKDFNNEADTPDNFQSRRPNTSFCFLDIRSPGLGDTAMYLCATSQSSGSIVNNEQFFGPGTRLTVL.

This rearrangement joins TRBV5-6 to TRBJ1-5, with D possibly matching TRBD1 (6 bases). The CDR3 covers 14 residues. Germline V gene lookup returns CDR1 SGHDT and CDR2 YYEEEE. V was pared by 3 bases and J by 8 bases, with 15 bases between. The CDR3 region has the DNA TGTGCCAGCAGCTCTACAGGGATAAGTGAGCCCCAGCATTTT. Residues: CASSSTGISEPQHF. Looking up the rest from reference TRBV5-6 and TRBJ1-5 gives the full variable domain: DAGVTQSPTHLIKTRGQQVTLRCSPKSGHDTVSWYQQALGQGPQFIFQYYEEEERQRGNFPDRFSGHQFPNYSSELNVNALLLGDSALYLCASSSTGISEPQHFGDGTRLSIL.

This chain uses TRBV25-1 with TRBJ2-1, with D hard to call. Germline lookup yields CDR1 MGHDK and CDR2 SYGVNS. The germline V and J ends were trimmed by 5 bases and 9 bases, with 8 bases remaining between them. CDR3 size: 11 residues. The chain's CDR3 is CASSPSLEQFF. The DNA for the CDR3 is TGTGCCAGCAGTCCGTCCCTTGAGCAGTTCTTC.

This rearrangement joins TRBV11-2 to TRBJ2-7; D possibly uses TRBD1 or TRBD2 (5 bases each). The V end was cut by 5 bases, the J end by 0 bases, with 11 bases between. This CDR3 region has 14 residues. The germline V gene encodes CDR1 SGHAT and CDR2 FQNNGV. As DNA, the CDR3 is TGTGCCAGCAGCAAGGGACGGACCTCCTACGAGCAGTACTTC. Translation gives CASSKGRTSYEQYF.

V and J are TRBV28 and TRBJ2-5, with D possibly matching TRBD2 (6 bases). This CDR3 is 15 amino acids long. Germline V gives CDR1 MDHEN, CDR2 SYDVKM. Trimming stripped 3 bases from V and 5 bases from J, with 16 bases between. The DNA of the CDR3 is TGTGCCAGCAGTTTTGCGGGATCGGGCTTTGAGACCCAGTACTTC. Protein sequence: CASSFAGSGFETQYF.

V gene TRBV2 combines with J gene TRBJ2-7; D is unclear. Germline values: CDR1 SNHLY, CDR2 FYNNEI. V was pared by 4 bases and J by 4 bases, with 14 bases between. The CDR3 extends over 14 amino acids. In nucleotides, the CDR3 is TGTGCCAGCAGTGGGGGTTTACTGGATTACGAGCAGTACTTC. Its translation: CASSGGLLDYEQYF. Combining the CDR3 with reference TRBV2 and TRBJ2-7 gives the whole variable domain EPEVTQTPSHQVTQMGQEVILRCVPISNHLYFYWYRQILGQKVEFLVSFYNNEISEKSEIFDDQFSVERPDGSNFTLKIRSTKLEDSAMYFCASSGGLLDYEQYFGPGTRLTVT.

The CDR3 DNA reads as TGTGCCAGCAGTGCGTGGCGCGACAACTCTGGAAACACCATATATTTT. It yields the protein CASSAWRDNSGNTIYF. V is TRBV2 and J is TRBJ1-3; D ambiguous. Germline CDR1 SNHLY, CDR2 FYNNEI. The CDR3 runs 16 residues. Trimming stripped 4 bases from V and 0 bases from J, with 13 bases between.

The chain is built from TRBV9 and TRBJ2-1; D may be TRBD1 (5 bases). This CDR3 comprises 15 residues. Trimming shortened V by 3 bases and J by 0 bases, and 10 bases separated the two germline ends. Germline CDR1 reads SGDLS; CDR2 reads YYNGEE. The CDR3 spells CASSADSNSYNEQFF. In nucleotides, the CDR3 is TGTGCCAGCAGCGCCGACAGTAACTCCTACAATGAGCAGTTCTTC.

The V call is TRBV3-1 (or the pseudogene TRBV3-2), the J call TRBJ2-3; 13 nucleotides agree with TRBD2. Germline V gene lookup returns CDR1 LGHDT and CDR2 YNNKEL (reference sequence). The CDR3 has 16 residues. V lost 4 bases, J lost 8 bases, and 9 bases stayed unmatched. This CDR3 is CASSRWTSGSRGTQYF. The CDR3, as DNA: TGTGCCAGCAGCCGCTGGACTAGCGGGAGTAGGGGTACGCAGTATTTT.